The next 8 T cell receptor beta chains were all read from a single sample in a study of regulatory T cells in long-lasting Graves disease. Researchers made TCR beta libraries by using iRepertoire HTBI primers and running Arm-PCR on CDR3 regions. TCRdb redid the calling of the multiplex PCR reads with MiXCR, one entry per CDR3 protein. The sample contains approximately 440,000 distinct CDR3 sequences, around 24% of which appear only once. The time point denotes: persistent/refractory GD, antithyroid drugs over 5 years with positive TRAb. The authors made the TCR library using RNA they extracted from PBMCs. Sequencing used peripheral blood mononuclear cells (PBMCs), obtained when the disease was refractory, from a patient treated with antithyroid drugs. All receptors come from a female donor with Graves disease.

This clonotype has only a few counts. V is TRBV6-1 and J is TRBJ1-1; D is uncertain. This CDR3 contains 14 residues. V dropped 8 bases and J dropped 5 bases, with 18 bases sitting between them. CDR1 MNHNS and CDR2 SASEGT come from the germline V gene. The CDR3 region has the DNA TGTGCCAGCGTTGACTCGGGAGGGAGAACTGAAGCTTTCTTT. This translates into CASVDSGGRTEAFF.

The chain uses TRBV15 and TRBJ1-4; D is possibly TRBD1 (5 bases). Germline-derived CDR1 and CDR2 are LNHNV and YYDKDF (reference sequence). Trimming left V 0 bases short and J 7 bases short, with 12 bases between. The CDR3 is 15 residues long. In DNA, the CDR3 is TGTGCCACCAGCAGAGACCGGGGACCTCTTGAAAAACTGTTTTTT. This translates into CATSRDRGPLEKLFF. The whole variable domain, remainder taken from reference TRBV15 and TRBJ1-4, is DAMVIQNPRYQVTQFGKPVTLSCSQTLNHNVMYWYQQKSSQAPKLLFHYYDKDFNNEADTPDNFQSRRPNTSFCFLDIRSPGLGDTAMYLCATSRDRGPLEKLFFGSGTQLSVL.

This clonotype was counted ten times or more. The CDR3 loop is CAWSVGGEQYF. CDR3 nucleotides: TGTGCCTGGAGTGTTGGGGGTGAGCAGTACTTC. This chain joins TRBV30 and TRBJ2-7; D may match TRBD1 or TRBD2 (5 bases each). Germline V gene sequence: CDR1 GTSNPN, CDR2 SVGIG (reference sequence). V lost 0 bases, J lost 7 bases, and 7 bases lay in between. There are 11 residues in the CDR3.

In this sample, this clonotype turned up many times. V gene TRBV12-3 or TRBV12-4 combines with J gene TRBJ1-5; D not certain. The CDR3 consists of 15 residues. V lost 5 bases and J 6 bases, leaving 17 bases between the germline ends. The CDR3 here is CASSPGITLGQPQHF. In DNA form, the CDR3 reads TGTGCCAGCAGTCCTGGGATTACGCTAGGTCAGCCCCAGCATTTT.

This clonotype was observed many times. The rearrangement uses TRBV6-1 and TRBJ1-1, with unresolved D. Per germline, CDR1 MNHNS and CDR2 SASEGT. The V end lost 7 bases, the J end lost 1 base, and 7 bases lay between the germline ends. This CDR3 region has 12 residues. CDR3 DNA sequence: TGTGCCAGCATGAGGCAGAACACTGAAGCTTTCTTT. It is translated as CASMRQNTEAFF.

This clonotype has a count of ten or more. The chain couples TRBV28 to TRBJ2-7, with 10 positions matching TRBD2. CDR3 length: 18 amino acids. V dropped 6 bases and J dropped 2; count of bases not matched to a gene: 16. The V gene's germline CDR1 is MDHEN and CDR2 SYDVKM. CDR3 region: CASSQTTGGLANPYEQYF. CDR3 nucleotide sequence: TGTGCCAGCAGCCAGACTACCGGGGGACTAGCGAATCCCTACGAGCAGTACTTC.

Only a few counts were recorded for this clonotype. This CDR3 is CASSLEDGGGAQYF. CDR3 coding DNA: TGTGCCAGCAGCTTAGAGGACGGAGGAGGGGCCCAGTACTTC. The chain uses TRBV7-2 and TRBJ2-5; TRBD2 is a possible D gene (6 bases). Germline CDR1 and CDR2: SGHTA and FQGNSA. V was clipped by 1 base and J by 9 bases, with 15 bases between them. The CDR3 runs to 14 residues.

The V and J genes are TRBV20-1 and TRBJ1-2, with D possibly being TRBD1 (6 bases). Trimming cost V 3 bases and J 3 bases, with 17 bases left between them. Germline CDR1 reads DFQATT; CDR2 reads SNEGSKA (reference sequence). This CDR3 is built from 15 residues. The CDR3, as DNA: TGCAGTGCTAGTCAGGGGTTTCGACAGGACTATGGCTACACCTTC. Translated: CSASQGFRQDYGYTF.